The 13 T cell receptor beta chains listed next were all sequenced from one sample in a study of radiotherapy plus CTLA-4 blockade in lung cancer. Produced via immunoSEQ multiplex PCR; TCRdb's table is partial and in-frame only. The sample holds 60,000 to 85,000 clones, around 90% seen once. This specimen was peripheral blood, taken from a patient treated with radiotherapy plus ipilimumab. The receptor source for this set is a human donor with non-small cell lung cancer who had stable disease on radiotherapy plus ipilimumab.

In regard to this clone: Different DNA sequences within this sample yield the same CDR3. The chain joins TRBV28 to TRBJ1-5; D unresolved. CDR1 and CDR2 (germline): MDHEN, SYDVKM. The length of the CDR3 is 12 residues. The V gene lost 8 bases and the J gene lost 4 bases, with 9 bases spanning the gap. CDR3 sequence reads: CASRGRNQPQHF. The CDR3 nucleotides read TGTGCCAGCCGTGGGAGAAATCAGCCCCAGCATTTT.

CDR3 sequence (DNA): TGCGCCAGCAAACCTCTTTGGGGCGGGGGGGCCGAAGAGACCCAGTACTTC. As protein: CASKPLWGGGAEETQYF. The V gene is TRBV4-1, the J gene TRBJ2-5; TRBD2 agrees at 9 bases. The junction had 15 bases not matched to a gene; V was cut back by 7 bases and J by 3 bases. The CDR3 covers 17 residues. Germline assignment: CDR1 MGHRA and CDR2 YSYEKL.

This chain joins TRBV6-5 and TRBJ1-2; D is unclear. CDR1 is MNHEY and CDR2 is SVGAGI in the germline V gene. The CDR3 spans 14 residues. Trimming removed 7 bases from V and 7 bases from J, with 19 bases in between. The CDR3 DNA sequence: TGTGCCAGCACTTTTGGCAGTGCAACGAGTGGCTACACCTTC. Translated, it gives CASTFGSATSGYTF.

The chain is built from TRBV5-4 and TRBJ2-2, with TRBD2 as a possible D gene (6 bases). Germline CDR1 and CDR2: SGHNT and YYREEE (reference sequence). Trimming stripped 3 bases from V and 6 bases from J, with 18 bases between. The length of the CDR3 is 16 residues. The CDR3 DNA sequence: TGTGCCAGCAGCTCTGGTGGGGTCGCGGGGCCCGGGGAGCTGTTTTTT. Protein: CASSSGGVAGPGELFF.

The chain recombines TRBV7-9 with TRBJ2-7, with D possibly matching TRBD1 (6 bases). V was pared by 5 bases and J by 0 bases, with 17 bases between. The germline V gene has CDR1 SEHNR and CDR2 FQNEAQ (reference sequence). CDR3 size: 16 residues. The CDR3 sequence is CASSHSGQSPSYEQYF. CDR3 coding DNA: TGTGCCAGCAGCCACAGCGGACAGTCACCCTCCTACGAGCAGTACTTC. The full variable domain, completed using reference TRBV7-9 and TRBJ2-7, is DTGVSQNPRHKITKRGQNVTFRCDPISEHNRLYWYRQTLGQGPEFLTYFQNEAQLEKSRLLSDRFSAERPKGSFSTLEIQRTEQGDSAMYLCASSHSGQSPSYEQYFGPGTRLTVT.

The chain carries TRBV11-3 and TRBJ1-1; no firm D call. Germline loops: CDR1 SGHNT, CDR2 YENEEA. V was cut by 5 bases and J by 1 base, with 8 bases left in between. The CDR3 runs to 13 residues. Written as DNA, the CDR3 is TGTGCCAGCAGCCGAAAACGGAACACTGAAGCTTTCTTT. Its translation: CASSRKRNTEAFF.

The chain has TRBV19 and TRBJ1-5, with 7 bases fitting TRBD1. The CDR3 sequence is 14 residues long. The germline gives CDR1 LNHDA, CDR2 SQIVND (reference sequence). V dropped 6 bases and J dropped 1; count of bases not matched to a gene: 3. The CDR3 bases are TGTGCCAGTAGGAGACAGGGAAGCAATCAGCCCCAGCATTTT. It codes for CASRRQGSNQPQHF.

This clone was seen more than once but under ten times. This chain connects TRBV4-1 to TRBJ1-6; perhaps TRBD1 as D (5 bases). CDR3 length: 13 residues. Germline V lookup: CDR1 MGHRA, CDR2 YSYEKL. The V end was cut by 1 base, the J end by 11 bases, with 9 bases between. This CDR3 is CASSQAGRPPLHF. For the CDR3, the DNA is TGCGCCAGCAGCCAAGCAGGGAGGCCACCCCTCCACTTT.

The gene calls are TRBV9 and TRBJ2-5, with D perhaps TRBD2 (6 bases). The ends were cut back, 4 bases at V and 2 bases at J, with 12 bases in the middle. This CDR3 region has 14 residues. CDR1 is SGDLS, CDR2 YYNGEE, per germline. The CDR3 loop reads CASSPQGLQETQYF. In nucleotides, the CDR3 is TGTGCCAGCAGCCCCCAAGGACTACAAGAGACCCAGTACTTC.

This chain links TRBV27 with TRBJ2-7; no firm D call. Per germline, CDR1 MNHEY and CDR2 SMNVEV (reference sequence). Trimming removed 5 bases from V and 5 bases from J, with 19 bases in between. CDR3 length: 15 residues. The CDR3 nucleotides read TGTGCCAGCAGTGCCACGGCTAGTTTCGGAGACGAGCAGTACTTC. This encodes CASSATASFGDEQYF.

This clone came up once. The rearrangement uses TRBV5-8 and TRBJ1-5, with TRBD1 identical over 7 bases. CDR1 is SGHTS, CDR2 YDEGEE, per germline. Trimming took 0 bases from V and 0 from J; bases not matched to a gene: 6. CDR3 length: 17 amino acids. The CDR3 bases are TGTGCCAGCAGCTTGGACTTGGACAGGAGTAGCAATCAGCCCCAGCATTTT. Protein: CASSLDLDRSSNQPQHF.

J is TRBJ2-6 and V is TRBV7-3; unclear D gene. The V gene lost 0 bases and the J gene lost 0 bases, with 15 bases spanning the gap. The CDR3 length is 19 residues. Germline V gene data show CDR1 as SGHTA and CDR2 as FQGTGA. Here the CDR3 reads CASSLTPVGLSSGANVLTF. In DNA, the CDR3 is TGTGCCAGCAGCTTAACCCCAGTAGGTTTAAGCTCTGGGGCCAACGTCCTGACTTTC.

The rearrangement links TRBV5-1 to TRBJ2-7; unclear D gene. Looked up from germline, CDR1 is SGHRS and CDR2 is YFSETQ. This CDR3 is 14 amino acids long. Trimming stripped 1 base from V and 5 bases from J, with 13 bases between. CDR3 bases: TGCGCCAGCAGCTTGACAGAAGGTGGCCACGAGCAGTACTTC. Residues: CASSLTEGGHEQYF. Combining the CDR3 with reference TRBV5-1 and TRBJ2-7 gives the whole variable domain KAGVTQTPRYLIKTRGQQVTLSCSPISGHRSVSWYQQTPGQGLQFLFEYFSETQRNKGNFPGRFSGRQFSNSRSEMNVSTLELGDSALYLCASSLTEGGHEQYFGPGTRLTVT.